This T cell receptor (beta chain) was sequenced during a study of blood T cell repertoires in COVID-19. Looking at the study overall: Acute and convalescent COVID-19 samples came from the United States, Italy and Spain. In each case, the material was cDNA or gDNA derived from T cells, B-cell-depleted T cells, or PBMCs.

As originally analysed: Cell counts per sample came from amplifying reference gene primers. Generated by immunoSEQ multiplex PCR, the TCRdb table keeps only in-frame clones and is missing some. V, J and clone size reflect that table, while D and trimming were determined from the DNA. The sample contains 55,000 to 60,000 clones, more than 70% of which appear only once. V was pared by 4 bases and J by 5 bases, with 7 bases of the junction left unmatched. The CDR3 has 16 amino acids. CDR1 is SGHNT, CDR2 YENEEA, per germline. The specimen was peripheral blood. The V call is TRBV11-3, the J call TRBJ2-7, with 14 positions matching TRBD2. This clonotype originated in a man aged 35-49 years with active COVID-19. Written as DNA, the CDR3 is TGTGCCAGCAGCTCGGGGACTAGCGGGAGTACCGACGAGCAGTACTTC. Encoded protein: CASSSGTSGSTDEQYF.